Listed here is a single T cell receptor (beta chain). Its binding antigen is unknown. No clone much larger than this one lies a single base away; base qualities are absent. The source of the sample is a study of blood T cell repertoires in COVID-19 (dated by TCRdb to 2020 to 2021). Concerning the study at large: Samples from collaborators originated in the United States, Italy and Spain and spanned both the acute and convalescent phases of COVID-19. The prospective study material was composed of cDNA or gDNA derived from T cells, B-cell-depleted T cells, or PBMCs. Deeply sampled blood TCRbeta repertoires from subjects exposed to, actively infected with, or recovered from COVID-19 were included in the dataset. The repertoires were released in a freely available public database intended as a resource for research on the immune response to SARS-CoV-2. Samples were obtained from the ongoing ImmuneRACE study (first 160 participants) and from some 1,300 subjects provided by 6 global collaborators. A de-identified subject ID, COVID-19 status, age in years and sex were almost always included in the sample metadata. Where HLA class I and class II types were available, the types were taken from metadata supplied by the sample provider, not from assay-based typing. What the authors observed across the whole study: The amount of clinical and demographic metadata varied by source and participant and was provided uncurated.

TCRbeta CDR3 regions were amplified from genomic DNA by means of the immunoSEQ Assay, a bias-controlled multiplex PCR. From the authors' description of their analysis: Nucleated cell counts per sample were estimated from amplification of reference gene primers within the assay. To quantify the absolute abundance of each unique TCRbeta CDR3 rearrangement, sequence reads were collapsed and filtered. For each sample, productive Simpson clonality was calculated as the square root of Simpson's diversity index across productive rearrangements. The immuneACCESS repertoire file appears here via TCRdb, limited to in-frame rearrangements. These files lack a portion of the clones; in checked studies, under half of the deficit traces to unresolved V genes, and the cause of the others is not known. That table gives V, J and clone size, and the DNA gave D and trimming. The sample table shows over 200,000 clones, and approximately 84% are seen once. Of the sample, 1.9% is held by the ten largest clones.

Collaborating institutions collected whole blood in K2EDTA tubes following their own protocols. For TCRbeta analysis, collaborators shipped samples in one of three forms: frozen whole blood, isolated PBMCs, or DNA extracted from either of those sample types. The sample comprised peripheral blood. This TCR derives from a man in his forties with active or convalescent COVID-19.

The DNA sequence is as follows: TGTGCCAGCAGCACATCAGGTGGTGGCTACACCTTC. This sequence encodes CASSTSGGGYTF. The chain was built from TRBV9 and TRBJ1-2; the D gene remains uncertain. The cysteine opens and the phenylalanine closes a CDR3 of 12 amino acids. The retained sequence is limited to the CDR3, 36 bases, with the frame set at the first base. V is pared back by 4 bases and J by 7 bases, with 11 bases lying between the germline termini. Looking up the germline V gene yields CDR1 SGDLS and CDR2 YYNGEE.